The 6 T cell receptor beta chains reported below all come from one sample, sequenced in a study of blood T cell repertoires in COVID-19. Some clones are missing from TCRdb's copy, which holds only in-frame ones; the method was immunoSEQ multiplex PCR. The sample contains some 410,000 clones, approximately 87% of which appear only once. The sample taken for sequencing was PBMCs or T cells enriched from blood (not recorded which). Receptor source: a woman in her twenties or thirties with acute COVID-19.

The V gene is TRBV2, the J gene TRBJ1-2; D gene unclear. Trimming removed 3 bases from V and 6 bases from J, with 11 bases in between. The CDR3 runs 13 residues. From germline, CDR1 is SNHLY and CDR2 FYNNEI. The CDR3 DNA is TGTGCCAGCAGTGATCCGGAGCTTAATGGCTACACCTTC. Protein: CASSDPELNGYTF. Variable domain in full (rest from reference TRBV2 and TRBJ1-2): EPEVTQTPSHQVTQMGQEVILRCVPISNHLYFYWYRQILGQKVEFLVSFYNNEISEKSEIFDDQFSVERPDGSNFTLKIRSTKLEDSAMYFCASSDPELNGYTFGSGTRLTVV.

The rearrangement links TRBV6-2 or TRBV6-3 to TRBJ2-3; no firm D call. Trimming removed 1 base at V and 2 bases at J, with 7 bases between. The CDR3 runs 14 residues. In germline, CDR1 is MNHEY, CDR2 SVGEGT. CDR3: CASSYYSHTDTQYF. The CDR3 nucleotides read TGTGCCAGCAGTTACTATTCCCACACAGATACGCAGTATTTT.

The V gene is TRBV18, the J gene TRBJ1-3; D is ambiguous. Trimming took off 0 bases at V and 0 bases at J, with 6 bases between the two ends. Germline V lookup: CDR1 KGHSH, CDR2 LQKENI. This CDR3 spans 15 amino acids. CDR3 bases: TGTGCCAGCTCACCACCTGGCTCCTCTGGAAACACCATATATTTT. This gives the protein CASSPPGSSGNTIYF. The variable domain in full, completed from reference TRBV18 and TRBJ1-3, reads NAGVMQNPRHLVRRRGQEARLRCSPMKGHSHVYWYRQLPEEGLKFMVYLQKENIIDESGMPKERFSAEFPKEGPSILRIQQVVRGDSAAYFCASSPPGSSGNTIYFGEGSWLTVV.

The V and J genes are TRBV10-2 and TRBJ1-6; D might be TRBD1 (6 bases). Germline loops: CDR1 WSHSY, CDR2 SAAADI. This CDR3 spans 14 amino acids. V lost 6 bases and J lost 11, with 17 bases in between. The CDR3 loop is CASSSRGAAAPLHF. CDR3 coding DNA: TGCGCCAGCAGCTCCAGGGGAGCGGCAGCACCCCTCCACTTT.

CDR3 region: CASYRDRASYEQYF. DNA of the CDR3: TGTGCCAGCTACCGGGACAGGGCGTCCTACGAGCAGTACTTC. The chain links TRBV2 to TRBJ2-7, with 9 nucleotides matching TRBD1. This CDR3 comprises 14 residues. V was pared by 8 bases and J by 1 base, with 6 bases of the junction left unmatched. CDR1 SNHLY and CDR2 FYNNEI come from the germline V gene.

The chain combines TRBV24-1 with TRBJ2-6, with TRBD1 matching 10 bases. The V gene's germline CDR1 is KGHDR and CDR2 SFDVKD. CDR3 length equals 17 residues. With 5 bases clipped from V and 2 bases from J, the junction kept 5 bases outside the gene matches. The CDR3 loop reads CATSGGQGRPGANVLTF. The CDR3 nucleotides read TGTGCCACCAGTGGGGGACAGGGGAGACCTGGGGCCAACGTCCTGACTTTC.